This T cell receptor (beta chain) was documented in a study of CD8+CD57+ T cells in acquired aplastic anemia (dated by TCRdb to between 2017 and 2018). With regard to the full study: Extracted DNA from sorted CD4+ and CD8+ cells averaged 3.2 ug, ranging from about 0.2 to 30 ug. CD8+CD57+ expansion was defined as a frequency above the mean frequency observed in healthy subjects. Results the study describes overall, beyond this receptor: CD8+ Simpson's diversity did not differ significantly between patients and healthy controls (P=0.060). Fewer than 30 CD8+ CDR3 sequences were found in both patients and controls but appeared to be highly expressed in patients and within the immunodominant clones of the patients.

Genomic DNA was used as template for profiling of TCR beta VDJ combinations and CDR3 sequences. TCR repertoire sequencing was run on an Illumina HiSeq 2000. Per the original workflow: Repertoire assessment relied on Simpson's diversity index, CDR3 size and DJ length profiles, and TRBV/TRBJ rearrangement plots. The immunodominant clone was defined as the most abundant DNA sequence in deep sequencing data. CDR3 amino acid sequences were screened for sharing across subjects and were compared with published repertoires and the VDJdb database. Using fastp at Q25 and MiXCR, TCRdb reprocessed the public reads and kept productive beta chains. Entries are consolidated by CDR3 protein sequence, retaining the most common genes and DNA. The V and J calls and clone size are TCRdb's, not the authors'. The sample table holds roughly 290,000 distinct CDR3 sequences, of which about 50% were seen once. Approximately 1.3% of the sample goes to the ten largest clones.

In regard to this clonotype: Its binding antigen is unknown. The junction does not match germline at one end; this may be a read error.

Patients chosen for sequencing had shown expansion of CD8+CD57+ cells by flow cytometry. Every patient had a diagnosis of severe acquired aplastic anemia based on International Study of Aplastic Anemia and Agranulocytosis and Camitta criteria. Patients had received no therapy at the time of blood sampling. The study deep-sequenced TCR repertoires of sorted CD4+ and CD8+ blood T cells from severe aplastic anemia patients and healthy subjects. In the USA, patient enrollment took place under clinicaltrials.gov protocols 00001620, 01623167, 00001397, 00071045, 00081523 and 00961064. Ficoll-Paque density gradient centrifugation was used to isolate peripheral blood mononuclear cells. CD4+ and CD8+ T cells were sorted by FACS or magnetic beads before DNA extraction. The sequenced sample was sorted CD4+, CD8+, or CD8+CD57+ T cells (not recorded which) from PBMCs. The TCR originated in a human donor with aplastic anemia.

The CDR3 corresponds to CATSDSTGTGTYNEQCF. The nucleotide sequence is given as TGTGCCACCAGTGACTCCACCGGGACAGGGACCTACAATGAGCAGTGCTTC. The V gene is TRBV24-1 and the J gene is TRBJ2-1, and 9 bases in between align with TRBD1. From cysteine to phenylalanine, the CDR3 is 17 amino acids long. Only the CDR3 DNA stays, 51 bases, in frame from base 1. The germline V gene gives CDR1 as KGHDR and CDR2 as SFDVKD.